One sample yielded the 14 T cell receptor beta chains listed below, sequenced in a study of T-cell memory formation after mild COVID-19. TCRdb fed the 5' RACE reads into MiXCR, producing one record per CDR3 protein. Of about 620,000 distinct CDR3 sequences detected, about a sixth appear once; the ten largest clones hold more than 10%. Sequencing was done on a sample of PBMCs or a T cell subset sorted from them (not recorded which). The receptors shown here come from an adult woman who had mild COVID-19 (a few samples of this study predate the infection). Cell type and time point are not known.

The chain couples TRBV2 to TRBJ2-5; D remains ambiguous. The V end lost 2 bases, the J end lost 2 bases, and 12 bases lay between the germline ends. Germline-derived CDR1 and CDR2 are SNHLY and FYNNEI. CDR3 length: 15 residues. The CDR3 nucleotides are TGTGCCAGCAGTGAATGGGCCCCGGAGCAAGAGACCCAGTACTTC. Amino acids: CASSEWAPEQETQYF.

The chain carries TRBV20-1 and TRBJ2-2, with TRBD2 as a possible D gene (5 bases). Trimming removed 5 bases at V and 6 bases at J, with 16 bases between. CDR3 length: 14 residues. The germline CDR1 and CDR2 sequences are DFQATT and SNEGSKA (reference sequence). The chain's CDR3 is CSAEALASAGELFF. Here the CDR3 DNA reads TGCAGTGCTGAGGCGTTAGCGTCGGCCGGGGAGCTGTTTTTT.

The CDR3: CASSPDRGRGPAPEQYF. Here the CDR3 DNA reads TGTGCCAGCAGCCCAGATAGGGGCCGGGGCCCAGCCCCCGAGCAGTACTTC. The V gene is TRBV7-9, the J gene TRBJ2-7, with D perhaps being TRBD1 or TRBD2 (5 bases each). Trimming shortened V by 5 bases and J by 6 bases, and 26 bases separated the two germline ends. Germline CDR1 reads SEHNR; CDR2 reads FQNEAQ (reference sequence). This CDR3 region has 17 residues.

The CDR3 coding sequence is TGTGCCAGCAGCTTAAGCGGGACAGGGGCCAAAAACATTCAGTACTTC. It is translated as CASSLSGTGAKNIQYF. The rearrangement uses TRBV11-2 and TRBJ2-4, with 9 bases identical to TRBD1. CDR3 length equals 16 residues. Per germline, CDR1 SGHAT and CDR2 FQNNGV. With 2 bases clipped from V and 1 base from J, the junction kept 3 bases outside the gene matches.

The table lists this clonotype with a count of one. The chain links TRBV6-5 to TRBJ2-1; 10 bases fit TRBD1. Germline V gene data show CDR1 as MNHEY and CDR2 as SVGAGI. Unmatched junction bases numbered 5, after V lost 2 bases and J lost 4 bases. The CDR3 contains 16 residues. CDR3 bases: TGTGCCAGCAGTTACGGGGGACAGGGGAAGTACAATGAGCAGTTCTTC. It translates to CASSYGGQGKYNEQFF.

There are many counts of this clonotype. The J gene is TRBJ2-3, the V gene TRBV4-2; D is unclear. The CDR3 covers 13 residues. Trimming took 3 bases from V and 1 from J, leaving 5 bases between them. In germline, CDR1 is LGHNA, CDR2 YNFKEQ. Written as DNA, the CDR3 is TGTGCCAGCAGCCAGCAGGGCACAGATACGCAGTATTTT. It yields the protein CASSQQGTDTQYF.

This clonotype was found a few times. The chain carries TRBV7-2 and TRBJ2-1; D gene ambiguous. The CDR3 is 11 amino acids. CDR1 is SGHTA, CDR2 FQGNSA, per germline. Between the trimmed V and J ends, which lost 5 bases and 6 bases, there was a span of 5 bases. The CDR3 DNA is TGTGCCAGCAGCGACGGCAATGAGCAGTTCTTC. As protein: CASSDGNEQFF.

Only a few counts were recorded for this clonotype. The chain has TRBV20-1 and TRBJ2-3; perhaps TRBD2 as D (7 bases). The CDR3 totals 15 residues. The V end lost 3 bases, the J end lost 6 bases, and 19 bases lay between the germline ends. The germline gives CDR1 DFQATT, CDR2 SNEGSKA (reference sequence). This CDR3 is CSASTGYAGADTQYF. In DNA, the CDR3 is TGCAGTGCTAGTACAGGGTACGCGGGAGCGGATACGCAGTATTTT.

The J gene is TRBJ1-1, the V gene TRBV28; D possibly corresponds to TRBD1 (5 bases). Trimming removed 7 bases at V and 0 bases at J, with 12 bases between. This CDR3 is 14 amino acids long. The germline gives CDR1 MDHEN, CDR2 SYDVKM. CDR3 in DNA: TGTGCCAGCACGGGGGGAGGGGTGAACACTGAAGCTTTCTTT. This encodes CASTGGGVNTEAFF.

This clonotype showed up just a few times. The rearrangement links TRBV12-3 or TRBV12-4 to TRBJ2-7; D is unresolved. V lost 3 bases, J lost 1 base, and 10 bases lay in between. The CDR3 spans 14 residues. CDR3 DNA: TGTGCCAGCAGTTTCACCCGTGGGTCCTACGAGCAGTACTTC. Its translation is CASSFTRGSYEQYF.

This clonotype was counted a few times. The CDR3 loop reads CASSFGDFSGNTIYF. CDR3 coding DNA: TGTGCCAGCAGCTTTGGGGATTTCTCTGGAAACACCATATATTTT. The chain has TRBV7-2 and TRBJ1-3; D is uncertain. V dropped 3 bases and J dropped 0 bases, with 9 bases sitting between them. Germline CDR1 and CDR2: SGHTA and FQGNSA. This CDR3 is built from 15 residues.

The genes are TRBV30 and TRBJ2-5; 13 nucleotides agree with TRBD2. Germline CDR1 reads GTSNPN; CDR2 reads SVGIG (reference sequence). This CDR3 comprises 16 residues. V shed 0 bases, J shed 7 bases, and the junction held 8 bases outside the gene matches. This chain's CDR3 is CAWSVGGLAGVGTQYF. For the CDR3, the DNA is TGTGCCTGGAGTGTTGGTGGACTAGCGGGAGTGGGGACCCAGTACTTC.

The chain is built from TRBV7-3 and TRBJ2-2; TRBD1 matches at 8 bases. J was trimmed by 4 bases and V by 3 bases; bases with no gene match: 4. CDR3 length equals 15 residues. Germline assignment: CDR1 SGHTA and CDR2 FQGTGA. The CDR3 DNA follows: TGTGCCAGCAGCTTCCAGGGGGCGAGCACCGGGGAGCTGTTTTTT. Encoded protein: CASSFQGASTGELFF. Filled out from reference TRBV7-3 and TRBJ2-2, the complete variable domain reads GAGVSQTPSNKVTEKGKYVELRCDPISGHTALYWYRQSLGQGPEFLIYFQGTGAADDSGLPNDRFFAVRPEGSVSTLKIQRTERGDSAVYLCASSFQGASTGELFFGEGSRLTVL.

The table lists this clonotype with a few counts. V and J are TRBV12-3 or TRBV12-4 and TRBJ2-7, with D perhaps matching TRBD1 (6 bases). V was shortened by 5 bases and J by 2 bases, with 13 bases between the two germline ends. CDR3 length: 14 amino acids. CDR3 in amino acids: CASSPRQDTYEQYF. CDR3 bases: TGTGCCAGCAGTCCACGACAGGATACCTACGAGCAGTACTTC.